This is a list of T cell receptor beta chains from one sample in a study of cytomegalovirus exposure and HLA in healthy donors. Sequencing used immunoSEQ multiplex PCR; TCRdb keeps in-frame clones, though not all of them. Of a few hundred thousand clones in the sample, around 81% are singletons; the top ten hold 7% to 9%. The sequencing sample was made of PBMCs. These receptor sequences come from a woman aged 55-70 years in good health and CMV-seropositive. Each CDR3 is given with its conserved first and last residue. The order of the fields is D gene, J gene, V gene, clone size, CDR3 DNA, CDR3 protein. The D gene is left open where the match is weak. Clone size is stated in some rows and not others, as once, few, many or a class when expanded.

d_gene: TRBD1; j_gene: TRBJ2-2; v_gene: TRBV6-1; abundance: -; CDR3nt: TGTGCCACCGCCATGGGACAGGGGAACACCGGGGAGCTGTTTTTT; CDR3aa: CATAMGQGNTGELFF
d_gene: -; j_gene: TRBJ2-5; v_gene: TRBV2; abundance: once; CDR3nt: TGTGCCAGCTGTTTAGGAGGGACCCAGTACTTC; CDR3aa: CASCLGGTQYF
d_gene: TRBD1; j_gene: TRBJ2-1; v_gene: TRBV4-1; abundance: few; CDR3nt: TGCGCCAGCAGCCAAGATCTTTGGGACAGGGGCTCCTACAATGAGCAGTTCTTC; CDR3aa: CASSQDLWDRGSYNEQFF
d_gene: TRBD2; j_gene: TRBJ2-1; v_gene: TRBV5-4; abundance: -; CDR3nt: TGTGCCAGCAGCTCCTATAGCCCCCGGGGGGGCGGAAATGAGCAGTTCTTC; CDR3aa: CASSSYSPRGGGNEQFF
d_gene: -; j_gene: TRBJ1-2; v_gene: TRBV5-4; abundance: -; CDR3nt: TGTGCCAGCAGCTCAACACCTAACTATGGCTACACCTTC; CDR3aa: CASSSTPNYGYTF
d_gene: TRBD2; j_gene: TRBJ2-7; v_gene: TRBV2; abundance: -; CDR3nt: TGTGCCAGCAAATTGGAGCTAGCGGGTTCCTCCGAGCAGTACTTC; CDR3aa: CASKLELAGSSEQYF
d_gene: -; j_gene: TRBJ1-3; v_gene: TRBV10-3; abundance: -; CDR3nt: TGTGCCATCAGTGAGTCGTCGGGGGGCGCGTTATATTTT; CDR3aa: CAISESSGGALYF
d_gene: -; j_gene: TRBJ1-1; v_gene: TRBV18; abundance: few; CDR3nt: TGTGCCAGCTCACCGGTTTCCGGTGAAGCTTTCTTT; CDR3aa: CASSPVSGEAFF
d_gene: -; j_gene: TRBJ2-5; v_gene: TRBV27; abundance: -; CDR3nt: TGTGCCAGCAGTCCTTCCCCGTGGGTAGGGGTCAAGGAGACCCAGTACTTC; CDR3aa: CASSPSPWVGVKETQYF
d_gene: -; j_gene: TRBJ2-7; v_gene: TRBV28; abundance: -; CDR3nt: TGTGCCAGCAGTTTCATTGCCAGGGAATCCTACGAGCAGTACTTC; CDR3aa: CASSFIARESYEQYF
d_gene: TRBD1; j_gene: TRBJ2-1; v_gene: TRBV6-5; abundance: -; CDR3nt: TGTGCCAGCAGCTCGGACAGGGGCTCCTACAATGAGCAGTTCTTC; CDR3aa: CASSSDRGSYNEQFF
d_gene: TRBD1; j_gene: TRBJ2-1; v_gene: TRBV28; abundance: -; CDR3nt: TGTGCCAGTCGTACAGGGGGCACCTACAATGAGCAGTTCTTC; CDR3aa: CASRTGGTYNEQFF
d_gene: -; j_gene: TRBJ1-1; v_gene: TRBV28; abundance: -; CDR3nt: TGTGCCAGCAGTTCCCGCGCTATCTACAGGGTCGGGGGCCTCCGGGGGGGTGAAGCTTTCTTT; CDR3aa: CASSSRAIYRVGGLRGGEAFF
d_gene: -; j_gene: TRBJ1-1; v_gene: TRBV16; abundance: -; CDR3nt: TGTGCCAGCAGCCAATCCTTCACAGGGAACACTGAAGCTTTCTTT; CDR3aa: CASSQSFTGNTEAFF
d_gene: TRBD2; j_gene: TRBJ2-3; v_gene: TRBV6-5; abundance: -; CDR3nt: TGTGCCAGCAGTTCTAGCGGGGGCCCCGATACGCAGTATTTT; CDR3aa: CASSSSGGPDTQYF
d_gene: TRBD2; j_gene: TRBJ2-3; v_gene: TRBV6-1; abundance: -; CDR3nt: TGTGCCAGCAGTGTAGGGGGGTTAGCGGGAGTTTGGTATTTT; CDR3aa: CASSVGGLAGVWYF
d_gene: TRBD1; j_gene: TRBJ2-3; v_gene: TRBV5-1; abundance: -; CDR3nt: TGCGCCAGCAGCTACGACAGGGGGAGTGCAGATACGCAGTATTTT; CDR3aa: CASSYDRGSADTQYF
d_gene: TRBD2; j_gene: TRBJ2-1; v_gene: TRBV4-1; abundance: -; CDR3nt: TGCGCCAGCAGCCAAGTCGGACTAGCGGGAGAGTTCTTC; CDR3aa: CASSQVGLAGEFF
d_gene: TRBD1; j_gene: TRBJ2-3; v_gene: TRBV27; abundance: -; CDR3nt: TGTGCCAGCAGCAATCTAAGGCTTTCAGGGGGAGATACGCAGTATTTT; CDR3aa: CASSNLRLSGGDTQYF
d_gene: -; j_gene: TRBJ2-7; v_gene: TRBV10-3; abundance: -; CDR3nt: TGTGCCATCAGTGAGCCCCCCCGGTTACAGTCCTCCTACGAGCAGTACTTC; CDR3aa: CAISEPPRLQSSYEQYF
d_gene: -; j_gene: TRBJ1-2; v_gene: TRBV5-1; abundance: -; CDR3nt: TGCGCCAGCAGCTTGGCCGGAGCGGGTGGCTACACCTTC; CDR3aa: CASSLAGAGGYTF
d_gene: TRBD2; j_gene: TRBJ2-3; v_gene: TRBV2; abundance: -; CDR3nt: TGTGCCAGCAGTCTTAGCGGGCGCACAGATACGCAGTATTTT; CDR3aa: CASSLSGRTDTQYF
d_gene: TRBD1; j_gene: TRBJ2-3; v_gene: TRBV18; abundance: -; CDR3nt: TGTGCCAGCTCACTAACCGGGACAGGCACAGATACGCAGTATTTT; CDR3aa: CASSLTGTGTDTQYF
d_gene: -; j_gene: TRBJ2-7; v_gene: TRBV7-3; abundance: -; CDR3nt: TGTGCCAGCAGTCTTACGACACTGAGCTCCTACGAGCAGTACTTC; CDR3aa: CASSLTTLSSYEQYF
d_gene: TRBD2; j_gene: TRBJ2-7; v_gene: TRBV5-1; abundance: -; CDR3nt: TGCGCCAGCAGCTTGGAAGCGGGAGGGTCAGGAGAGCAGTACTTC; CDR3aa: CASSLEAGGSGEQYF
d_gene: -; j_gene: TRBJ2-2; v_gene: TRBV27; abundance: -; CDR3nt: TGTGCCAGCCGGGACACCAACACCGGGGAGCTGTTTTTT; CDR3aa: CASRDTNTGELFF
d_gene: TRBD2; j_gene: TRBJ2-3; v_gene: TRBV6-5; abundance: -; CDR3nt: TGTGCCAGCTGGGTAGCGGGTACAGATACGCAGTATTTT; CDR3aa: CASWVAGTDTQYF
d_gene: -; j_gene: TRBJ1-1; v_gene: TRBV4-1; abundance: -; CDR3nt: TGCGCCAGCAGCCAAGATCCCAGGGTGCGCACTGAAGCTTTCTTT; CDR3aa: CASSQDPRVRTEAFF
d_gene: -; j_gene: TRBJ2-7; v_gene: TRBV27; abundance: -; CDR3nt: TGTGCCAGCTCCGGGCGGGGACAGCAACACGAGCAGTACTTC; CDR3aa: CASSGRGQQHEQYF
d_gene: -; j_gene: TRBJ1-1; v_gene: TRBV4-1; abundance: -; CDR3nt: TGCGCCAGCAGCCAACCGCCCGGGGGCACTGAAGCTTTCTTT; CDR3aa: CASSQPPGGTEAFF
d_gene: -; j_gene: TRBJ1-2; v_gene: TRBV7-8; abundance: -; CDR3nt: TGTGCCAGCGCTAGGAGGCTGCTGGAGGGCTACACCTTC; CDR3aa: CASARRLLEGYTF
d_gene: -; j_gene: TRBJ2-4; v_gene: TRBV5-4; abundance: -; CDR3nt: TGTGCCAGCAGGTCCGGGGCCCAGGGGAACATTCAGTACTTC; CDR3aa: CASRSGAQGNIQYF
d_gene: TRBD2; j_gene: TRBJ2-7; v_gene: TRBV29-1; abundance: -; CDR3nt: TGCAGCGTTCGGGAGGTCGGATACGAGCAGTACTTC; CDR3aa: CSVREVGYEQYF
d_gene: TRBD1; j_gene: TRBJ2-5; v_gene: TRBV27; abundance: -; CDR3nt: TGTGCCAGCAGTCCATTTCGAGGACAGGGTCGAGAGACCCAGTACTTC; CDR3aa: CASSPFRGQGRETQYF
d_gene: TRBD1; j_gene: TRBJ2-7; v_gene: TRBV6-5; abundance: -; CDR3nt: TGTGCCAGCGGGGGACAGGGAGGTTACGAGCAGTACTTC; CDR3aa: CASGGQGGYEQYF
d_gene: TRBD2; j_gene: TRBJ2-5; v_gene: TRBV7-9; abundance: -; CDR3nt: TGTGCCAGCAGCTTAGAGGGGACTAGCCAAGAGACCCAGTACTTC; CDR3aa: CASSLEGTSQETQYF
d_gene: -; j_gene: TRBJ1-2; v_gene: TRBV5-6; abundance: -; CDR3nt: TGTGCCAGCAGCCCCCGGGGTACGGGCTACACCTTC; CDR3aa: CASSPRGTGYTF
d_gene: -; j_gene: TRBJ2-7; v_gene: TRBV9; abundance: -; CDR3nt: TGTGCCAGCAGCGTAGGGAGGGACAGCTACGAGCAGTACTTC; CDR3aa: CASSVGRDSYEQYF
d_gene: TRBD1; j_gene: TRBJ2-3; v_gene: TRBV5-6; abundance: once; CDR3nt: TGTGCCAGCAGCTGGGACAGGGTAGACCTCACAGATACGCAGTATTTT; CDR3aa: CASSWDRVDLTDTQYF
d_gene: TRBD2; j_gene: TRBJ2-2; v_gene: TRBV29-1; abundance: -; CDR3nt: TGCAGCGTCTCCGGGACTAGCGGGAGGGCCCGGAAAACGGGGGAGCTGTTTTTT; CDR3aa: CSVSGTSGRARKTGELFF
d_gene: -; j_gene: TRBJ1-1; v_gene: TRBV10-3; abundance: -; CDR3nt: TGTGCCATCAGCGCAGATCTGAACACTGAAGCTTTCTTT; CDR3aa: CAISADLNTEAFF
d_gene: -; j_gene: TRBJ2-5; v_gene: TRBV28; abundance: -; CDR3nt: TGTGCCAGCAGTTTAACAGGGAGCGGAGAGACCCAGTACTTC; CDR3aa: CASSLTGSGETQYF
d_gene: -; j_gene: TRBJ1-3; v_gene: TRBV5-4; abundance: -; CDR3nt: TGTGCCAGCAGCATTGACCAGGGTCAGGGAAACACCATATATTTT; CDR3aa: CASSIDQGQGNTIYF
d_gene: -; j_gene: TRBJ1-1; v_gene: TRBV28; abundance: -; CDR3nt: TGTGCCAGCAATACAGTCCTAATGAACACTGAAGCTTTCTTT; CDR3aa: CASNTVLMNTEAFF
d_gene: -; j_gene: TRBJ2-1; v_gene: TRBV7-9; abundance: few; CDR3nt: TGTGCCAGCAGCTTAGTTCTTGAGCAGTTCTTC; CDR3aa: CASSLVLEQFF
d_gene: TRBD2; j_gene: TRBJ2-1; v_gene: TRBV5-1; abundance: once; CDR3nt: TGCGCCAGCAGCGTCTGGACTAGCGGGTCCTACAATGAGCAGTTCTTC; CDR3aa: CASSVWTSGSYNEQFF
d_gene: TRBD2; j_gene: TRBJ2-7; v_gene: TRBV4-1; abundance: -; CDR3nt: TGCGCCAGCAGCCAATTTTTGGCAGGGGGAAGCGGGAGGGCTCTCTACGAGCAGTACTTC; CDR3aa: CASSQFLAGGSGRALYEQYF
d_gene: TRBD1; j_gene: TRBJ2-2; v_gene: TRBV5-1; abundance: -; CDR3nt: TGCGCCACCAAACAGGCGGGACAGGGGAACACCGGGGAGCTGTTTTTT; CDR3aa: CATKQAGQGNTGELFF
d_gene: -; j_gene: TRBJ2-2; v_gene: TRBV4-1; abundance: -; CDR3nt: TGCGCCAGCAGCCATTCATCCGGGACATTGATCGGGGAGCTGTTTTTT; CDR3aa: CASSHSSGTLIGELFF
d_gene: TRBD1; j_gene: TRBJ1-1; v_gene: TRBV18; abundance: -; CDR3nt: TGTGCCAGCTCACCCTGGGACAGGTGGAACACTGAAGCTTTCTTT; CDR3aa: CASSPWDRWNTEAFF
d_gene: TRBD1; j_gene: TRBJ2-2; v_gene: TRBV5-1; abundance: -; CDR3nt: TGCGCCAGCAGCACCAGGGTCCCGGGACAGCTGAACACCGGGGAGCTGTTTTTT; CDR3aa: CASSTRVPGQLNTGELFF
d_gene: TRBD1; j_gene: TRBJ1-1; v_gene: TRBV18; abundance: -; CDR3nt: TGTGCCAGCTCCCGGGGACAGGCTGAAGCTTTCTTT; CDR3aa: CASSRGQAEAFF
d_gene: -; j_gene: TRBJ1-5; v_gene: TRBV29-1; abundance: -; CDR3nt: TGCAGCGTTGGAGGGAGCAATCAGCCCCAGCATTTT; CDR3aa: CSVGGSNQPQHF